The rows below give T cell receptor beta chains drawn from one sample of a study of CD8 T cells in Susac syndrome. TCRdb redid the calling of the immunoSEQ multiplex PCR reads with MiXCR, one entry per CDR3 protein. The data contain more than 85,000 distinct CDR3 sequences, about 95% of them singletons. The specimen sequenced was CD4+ T cells from PBMCs. The receptors were sampled from a human donor in good health. CDR3s include the opening cysteine and the closing phenylalanine or tryptophan.

V gene,CDR3 protein
TRBV18,CASSPSSVYEQYF
TRBV2,CASYRDAGTDTQYF
TRBV5-1,CASSLVRQGAGELFF
TRBV4-1,CASSQEGAGQETQYF
TRBV7-2,CASSPFPPPDTQYF
TRBV3-1,CASSRYVGSGRVKGSDEQFF
TRBV5-1,CASRAPGTGVGEQYF
TRBV29-1,CSAHTRGGNTEAFF
TRBV5-4,CASSISDRIETQYF
TRBV7-2,CASSLVDAVLYGYTF
TRBV11-1,CASSLTAGRTEAFF
TRBV5-6,CASRPVDGETQYF
TRBV3-1,CASSQGDRATQYF
TRBV20-1,CSALGGVGSYNEQFF
TRBV27,CASSSLDRTNTGELFF
TRBV2,CASSEVWAGKGYTF
TRBV20-1,CSARPQGNTGELFF
TRBV18,CASSDFRTGFTDTQYF
TRBV3-1,CASSQTGALGTEAFF
TRBV3-1,CASSQSAGWGTQYF
TRBV5-4,CASSSGLAGVTTGELFF
TRBV7-2,CASSLGQISSYNSPLHF
TRBV19,CASSTAQGAHEQYF
TRBV20-1,CSARGTATTSFVF
TRBV14,CASSPLMVGGTEAFF
TRBV7-8,CASSLYGGINQPQHF